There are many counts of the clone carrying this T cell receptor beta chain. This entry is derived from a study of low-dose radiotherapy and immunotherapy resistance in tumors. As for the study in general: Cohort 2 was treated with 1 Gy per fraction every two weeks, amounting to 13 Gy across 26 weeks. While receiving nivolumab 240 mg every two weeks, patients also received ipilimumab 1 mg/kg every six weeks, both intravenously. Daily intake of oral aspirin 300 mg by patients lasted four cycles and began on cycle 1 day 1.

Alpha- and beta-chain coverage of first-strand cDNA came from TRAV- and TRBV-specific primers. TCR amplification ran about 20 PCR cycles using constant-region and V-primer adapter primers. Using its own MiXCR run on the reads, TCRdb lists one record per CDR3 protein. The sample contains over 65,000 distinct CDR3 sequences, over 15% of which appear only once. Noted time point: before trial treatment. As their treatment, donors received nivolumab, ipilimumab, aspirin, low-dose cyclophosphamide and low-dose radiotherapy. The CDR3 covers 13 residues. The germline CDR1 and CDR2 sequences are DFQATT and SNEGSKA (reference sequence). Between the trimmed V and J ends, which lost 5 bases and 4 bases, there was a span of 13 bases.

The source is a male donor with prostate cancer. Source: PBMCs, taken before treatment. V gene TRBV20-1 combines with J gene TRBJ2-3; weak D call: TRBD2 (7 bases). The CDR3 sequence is CSALRGGADTQYF. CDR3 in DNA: TGCAGTGCTCTCCGAGGGGGGGCAGATACGCAGTATTTT.